This T cell receptor beta chain came from a study of blood T cell repertoires in COVID-19. Overall study: Samples representing acute and convalescent COVID-19 were sourced from the United States, Italy and Spain. PBMCs, B-cell-depleted T cells, or T cells were the source of the cDNA or gDNA that made up the material.

Original processing notes: From reference gene primer amplification, estimates of nucleated cell counts were derived. The table came from immunoSEQ multiplex PCR; TCRdb's copy has only in-frame clones and leaves some out. V and J calls and clone size are copied from that table; D and trimming were computed from the DNA. The sample holds 250,000 to 350,000 clones, approximately 85% seen once. Seattle's enrolled individuals joined amid active infection and were then monitored longitudinally. V was trimmed by 3 bases and J by 3 bases, leaving 11 bases between them. The CDR3 loop spans 14 amino acids. Germline V gene sequence: CDR1 SGHVS, CDR2 FNYEAQ.

The sequencing input was peripheral blood. The chain carries TRBV7-6 and TRBJ1-1; D is perhaps TRBD1 (6 bases). This sequence originates from a human donor with COVID-19, enrolled during active disease. The donor label of this sample is uncertain. Here the CDR3 reads CASSFKQGDTEAFF. DNA of the CDR3: TGTGCCAGCAGCTTTAAACAGGGAGACACTGAAGCTTTCTTT. The variable domain in full, with the rest retrieved from reference TRBV7-6 and TRBJ1-1, is GAGVSQSPRYKVTKRGQDVALRCDPISGHVSLYWYRQALGQGPEFLTYFNYEAQQDKSGLPNDRFSAERPEGSISTLTIQRTEQRDSAMYRCASSFKQGDTEAFFGQGTRLTVV.